These 15 T cell receptor beta chains were all obtained from the same sample, sequenced in a study of lymphopenia after photon versus proton radiotherapy. The repertoire was sequenced with immunoSEQ multiplex PCR; TCRdb's copy has only in-frame clones and lacks some. This table has around 64,000 clones, approximately 90% appearing once. Sequenced material: peripheral blood, taken from a patient treated with photon-based radiotherapy. These receptors came from a woman aged 40-49 years with cholangiocarcinoma.

The genes are TRBV18 and TRBJ2-3, with a tentative D call TRBD1 (5 bases). This CDR3 spans 15 amino acids. Germline CDR1 reads KGHSH; CDR2 reads LQKENI. The V end lost 3 bases, the J end lost 4 bases, and 14 bases lay between the germline ends. CDR3 sequence reads: CASSPGPVGADTQYF. In DNA form, the CDR3 reads TGTGCCAGCTCACCGGGCCCAGTAGGGGCAGATACGCAGTATTTT.

This clone showed up just once. V is TRBV5-1 and J is TRBJ1-4; D ambiguous. CDR1 SGHRS and CDR2 YFSETQ come from the germline V gene. CDR3 length equals 15 residues. The ends were cut back, 0 bases at V and 4 bases at J, with 10 bases in the middle. The CDR3 DNA reads TGCGCCAGCAGCTTGGAAGCAGGAGTTAATGAAAAACTGTTTTTT. Translated: CASSLEAGVNEKLFF.

The chain employs TRBV5-1 and TRBJ1-2, with D tentatively TRBD1 (6 bases). V was cut by 4 bases and J by 2 bases, with 15 bases left in between. The CDR3 runs to 15 residues. Germline CDR1 SGHRS, CDR2 YFSETQ. CDR3 bases: TGCGCCAGCAGCGCGCGACAGGCCACAAACTATGGCTACACCTTC. It specifies CASSARQATNYGYTF.

The chain recombines TRBV2 with TRBJ1-1; the D gene is possibly TRBD1 (5 bases). Between the trimmed V and J ends, which lost 6 bases and 1 base, there was a span of 6 bases. Germline lookup yields CDR1 SNHLY and CDR2 FYNNEI. The CDR3 is made up of 12 amino acids. The DNA for the CDR3 is TGTGCCAGCAGGGGGCCGAACACTGAAGCTTTCTTT. Its protein is CASRGPNTEAFF.

This clone showed up just once. V is TRBV27 and J is TRBJ2-1; 7 nucleotides match TRBD2. The CDR3 totals 11 residues. The germline V gene has CDR1 MNHEY and CDR2 SMNVEV (reference sequence). Unmatched junction bases numbered 3, after V lost 2 bases and J lost 14 bases. In DNA form, the CDR3 reads TGTGCCAGCAGTTTAGGACGGGGGGAGTTCTTC. It translates to CASSLGRGEFF.

The chain carries TRBV5-1 and TRBJ2-7; the D gene could be TRBD1 or TRBD2 (7 bases each). Trimming removed 0 bases from V and 12 bases from J, with 22 bases in between. CDR3 length: 15 residues. Germline V gene data show CDR1 as SGHRS and CDR2 as YFSETQ. The CDR3 here is CASSLDSGTAVAGYF. CDR3 nucleotide sequence: TGCGCCAGCAGCTTGGATTCGGGGACAGCCGTAGCGGGGTACTTC.

The V gene is TRBV2, the J gene TRBJ1-5, with D perhaps TRBD1 (5 bases). V was clipped by 5 bases and J by 8 bases, with 13 bases between them. This CDR3 is built from 13 residues. CDR1 and CDR2 from the germline V gene are SNHLY and FYNNEI. CDR3 bases: TGTGCCAGCAGTCGGGACCGCCCGGAGCCCCAGCATTTT. Amino acid sequence: CASSRDRPEPQHF.

J is TRBJ1-2 and V is TRBV30; D unresolved. The V end was cut by 2 bases, the J end by 4 bases, with 8 bases between. CDR1 is GTSNPN and CDR2 is SVGIG in the germline V gene (reference sequence). CDR3 length: 12 amino acids. CDR3 region: CAWSLLAYGYTF. For the CDR3, the DNA is TGTGCCTGGAGTCTCTTAGCCTATGGCTACACCTTC.

The chain carries TRBV6-5 and TRBJ1-6, with a weak D call TRBD1 (6 bases). The CDR3 has 13 amino acids. In germline, CDR1 is MNHEY, CDR2 SVGAGI. The V end lost 2 bases, the J end lost 10 bases, and 9 bases lay between the germline ends. The CDR3 reads CASSYGDISPLHF. Written as DNA, the CDR3 is TGTGCCAGCAGTTACGGGGACATATCACCCCTCCACTTT.

This chain links TRBV20-1 with TRBJ2-1, with D perhaps matching TRBD1 (5 bases). There are 11 residues in the CDR3. With 3 bases removed from V and 7 bases from J, the gap between germline ends came to 7 bases. Per germline, CDR1 DFQATT and CDR2 SNEGSKA (reference sequence). For the CDR3, the DNA is TGCAGTGCTAGTCAGGGAAATGAGCAGTTCTTC. Translated: CSASQGNEQFF.

CDR3 nucleotides: TGTGCCAGCAGCCAAGATGGGGGGGTTCAGCCCCAGCATTTT. Its translation: CASSQDGGVQPQHF. The gene calls are TRBV4-2 and TRBJ1-5, with TRBD1 as a possible D gene (5 bases). This CDR3 has 14 amino acids. V lost 0 bases and J 6 bases, leaving 9 bases between the germline ends. Germline CDR1 and CDR2: LGHNA and YNFKEQ.

CDR3 nucleotides: TGTGCCAGCACCAGGACTAGCGGGCCCCTCGTGAACACCGGGGAGCTGTTTTTT. It encodes CASTRTSGPLVNTGELFF. The chain employs TRBV9 and TRBJ2-2, with 11 bases aligning to TRBD2. The CDR3 totals 18 residues. From germline, CDR1 is SGDLS and CDR2 YYNGEE. With V trimmed by 6 bases and J by 1 base, 11 bases remained unmatched.

This clone was counted between two and nine times. This CDR3 is CATSPRGKGFPGELFF. In DNA form, the CDR3 reads TGTGCCACCAGCCCCAGGGGCAAGGGTTTCCCCGGGGAGCTGTTTTTT. The chain joins TRBV15 to TRBJ2-2, with D perhaps matching TRBD1 (6 bases). Germline lookup yields CDR1 LNHNV and CDR2 YYDKDF (reference sequence). The CDR3 runs 16 residues. V was clipped by 5 bases and J by 6 bases, with 19 bases between them.

J is TRBJ1-2 and V is TRBV6-5, with a tentative D call TRBD1 (5 bases). This CDR3 has 16 residues. Germline-derived CDR1 and CDR2 are MNHEY and SVGAGI. V was pared by 2 bases and J by 6 bases, with 19 bases between. CDR3 in amino acids: CASSYGTAAGDHGYTF. The CDR3 DNA is TGTGCCAGCAGTTACGGGACCGCCGCGGGTGACCATGGCTACACCTTC.

This chain links TRBV4-2 with TRBJ1-3, with TRBD1 matching over 11 bases. Germline-derived CDR1 and CDR2 are LGHNA and YNFKEQ. CDR3 length equals 17 residues. V was clipped by 2 bases and J by 4 bases; unmatched bases: 7. The DNA for the CDR3 is TGTGCCAGCAGCCAACCTGCCGGGACAGGGGGAGGAAACACCATATATTTT. Its translation is CASSQPAGTGGGNTIYF.